This T cell receptor (beta chain) is from a study of graft-versus-host responses after intestinal transplantation. CDR1 and CDR2 (germline): MGHDK, SYGVNS. Trimming cost V 4 bases and J 6 bases; bases outside gene matches: 10. The CDR3 totals 15 residues. Some clones are missing from TCRdb's copy, which holds only in-frame ones; the method was immunoSEQ multiplex PCR. Among some 87,000 clones, roughly 92% were seen once, and the ten largest hold about 0.3%. Remarks on this clone: Its specificity is unknown.

This chain uses TRBV25-1 with TRBJ1-1, with 8 bases aligning to TRBD1. The receptor comes from a human donor who received an intestinal transplant. Sequenced here: unstimulated CD4+ T cells sorted from spleen or lymph node cells, sampled before intestinal transplant. CDR3 coding DNA: TGTGCCAGCAGTGCAGACAGGGGAATTTTATCTGAAGCTTTCTTT. Translated: CASSADRGILSEAFF.